Below are 4 T cell receptor beta chains sequenced from a single sample in a study of T cells expressing NK-cell markers. TCRdb re-called the 5' RACE reads, yielding one record per CDR3 amino acid sequence without DNA. Its table records about 460,000 distinct CDR3 sequences. Sequenced sample: blood T cells: a sorted CD56 or NKG2C T cell subset, CD4+ or CD8+ T cells, or bulk PBMC T cells (not recorded which). The source of these receptors is a woman aged 45-65 years in good health.

The chain uses TRBV7-2 and TRBJ2-7; TCRdb calls TRBD2, which cannot be checked without DNA. CDR3 length: 14 residues. Looked up from germline, CDR1 is SGHTA and CDR2 is FQGNSA. CDR3 residues: CASSPVAGFYEQYF.

The chain employs TRBV14 and TRBJ2-5; lacking DNA, the TRBD1 call made by TCRdb goes unchecked. The CDR3 runs 19 residues. Germline V gene data show CDR1 as SGHDN and CDR2 as FVKESK. The CDR3 protein is CASNPWTGGAGPSQETQYF.

The gene calls are TRBV2 and TRBJ2-1. This CDR3 is 13 amino acids long. CDR1 and CDR2 (germline): SNHLY, FYNNEI. CDR3 protein: CATSELQNNEQFF.

The chain couples TRBV20-1 to TRBJ2-5; TCRdb's D call of TRBD2 is untestable without DNA. CDR3 size: 15 residues. CDR1 is DFQATT and CDR2 is SNEGSKA in the germline V gene (reference sequence). The CDR3 sequence: CSASLSGGFSETQYF.